This TCR beta chain was observed in a study of blood T cell repertoires in COVID-19. Study-level information: COVID-19 samples collected from the United States, Italy and Spain covered acute and convalescent phases. PBMCs, B-cell-depleted T cells, or T cells were the source of the cDNA or gDNA that made up the material.

How the authors handled the data: Estimation of nucleated cell counts relied on the amplification of reference gene primers. Only in-frame clones appear in the TCRdb table, and some are missing; sequencing was by immunoSEQ multiplex PCR. D and trimming come from the DNA, and the V and J calls and clone size come from that table. The sample has approximately 170,000 clones; 70% to 90% are singletons. Trimming shortened V by 7 bases and J by 3 bases, and 19 bases separated the two germline ends. CDR1 is MNHEY and CDR2 is SVGAGI in the germline V gene. The CDR3 is made up of 15 amino acids. The clonotype originates from a woman aged 70-85 years with acute or convalescent COVID-19. Sequenced input: peripheral blood. The chain couples TRBV6-5 to TRBJ2-7, with D tentatively TRBD1 (6 bases). CDR3 sequence (DNA): TGTGCCAGCACCCTCGGTGCTGGGGGCTACTACGAGCAGTACTTC. Its translation: CASTLGAGGYYEQYF.